The clone carrying this T cell receptor (beta chain) was observed a handful of times. The data derive from a study of identical twins. TCRdb itself ran the 5' RACE reads through MiXCR, one entry per CDR3 protein. The table has some 1,700,000 distinct CDR3 sequences, around 29% seen once. CDR3 length: 15 residues. The ends were cut back, 4 bases at V and 5 bases at J, with 17 bases in the middle. The chain has TRBV12-3 or TRBV12-4 and TRBJ1-2, with D possibly matching TRBD1 (6 bases). Sequenced: cord blood. The sequence was obtained from a newborn girl in good health. The CDR3 DNA sequence: TGTGCCAGCAGTTCACGCCTGACAGGAGGGTATGGCTACACCTTC. Protein: CASSSRLTGGYGYTF.